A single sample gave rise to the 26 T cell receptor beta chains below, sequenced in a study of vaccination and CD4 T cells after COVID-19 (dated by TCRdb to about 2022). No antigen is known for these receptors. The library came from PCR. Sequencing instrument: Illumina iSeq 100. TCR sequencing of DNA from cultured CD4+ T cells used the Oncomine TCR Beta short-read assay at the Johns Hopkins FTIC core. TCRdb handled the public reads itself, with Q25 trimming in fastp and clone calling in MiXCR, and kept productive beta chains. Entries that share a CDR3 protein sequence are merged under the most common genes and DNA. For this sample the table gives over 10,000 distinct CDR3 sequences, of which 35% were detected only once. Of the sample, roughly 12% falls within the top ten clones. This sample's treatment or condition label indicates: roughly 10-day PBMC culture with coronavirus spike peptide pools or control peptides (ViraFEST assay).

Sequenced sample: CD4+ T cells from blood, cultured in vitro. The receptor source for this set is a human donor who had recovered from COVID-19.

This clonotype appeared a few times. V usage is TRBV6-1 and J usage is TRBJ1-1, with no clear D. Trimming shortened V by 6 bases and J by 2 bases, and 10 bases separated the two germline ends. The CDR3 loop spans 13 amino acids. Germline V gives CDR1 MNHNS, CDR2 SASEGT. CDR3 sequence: CASRTPQNTEAFF. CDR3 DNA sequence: TGTGCCAGCAGAACCCCACAAAACACTGAAGCTTTCTTT.

The CDR3, as DNA: TGCAGTGCTACCGGCCGGGATCAAGAGACCCAGTACTTC. The encoded protein is CSATGRDQETQYF. The rearrangement uses TRBV20-1 and TRBJ2-5; possible D gene TRBD2, 5 bases. CDR3 length: 13 amino acids. The germline CDR1 and CDR2 sequences are DFQATT and SNEGSKA (reference sequence). V was trimmed by 4 bases and J by 2 bases, leaving 11 bases between them.

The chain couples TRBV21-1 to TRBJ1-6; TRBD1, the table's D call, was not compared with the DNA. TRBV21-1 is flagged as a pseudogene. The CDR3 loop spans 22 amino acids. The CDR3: CASSKGMDREHGRYFYNSPLHF. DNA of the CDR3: TGTGCCAGCAGCAAAGGTATGGACAGGGAGCATGGGCGCTATTTCTATAATTCACCCCTCCACTTT.

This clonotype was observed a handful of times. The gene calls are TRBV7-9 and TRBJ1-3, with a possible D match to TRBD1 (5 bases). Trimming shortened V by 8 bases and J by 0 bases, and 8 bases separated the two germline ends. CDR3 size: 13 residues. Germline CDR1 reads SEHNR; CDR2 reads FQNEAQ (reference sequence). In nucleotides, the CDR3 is TGTGCCAGCCGGGGGGACTCTGGAAACACCATATATTTT. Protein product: CASRGDSGNTIYF.

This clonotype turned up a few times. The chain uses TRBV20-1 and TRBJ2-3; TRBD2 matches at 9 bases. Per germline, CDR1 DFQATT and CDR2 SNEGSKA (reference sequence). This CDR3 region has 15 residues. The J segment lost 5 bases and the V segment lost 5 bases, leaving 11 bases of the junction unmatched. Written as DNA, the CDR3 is TGCAGTGCTTTGACTAGCGGAAACATGGGAGATACGCAGTATTTT. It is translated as CSALTSGNMGDTQYF.

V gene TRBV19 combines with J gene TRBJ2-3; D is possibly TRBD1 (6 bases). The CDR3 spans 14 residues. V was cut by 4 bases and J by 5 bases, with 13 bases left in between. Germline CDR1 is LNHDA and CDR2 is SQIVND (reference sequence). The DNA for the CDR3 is TGTGCCAGTAGTAGGCAGGGACAAAGAGATACGCAGTATTTT. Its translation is CASSRQGQRDTQYF.

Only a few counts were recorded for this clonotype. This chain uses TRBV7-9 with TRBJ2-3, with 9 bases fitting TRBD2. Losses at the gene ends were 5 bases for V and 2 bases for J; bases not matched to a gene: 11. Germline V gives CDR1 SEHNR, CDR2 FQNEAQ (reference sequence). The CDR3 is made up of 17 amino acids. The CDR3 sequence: CASSTTRAGGATDTQYF. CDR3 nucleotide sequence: TGTGCCAGCAGCACCACCCGGGCGGGAGGGGCCACAGATACGCAGTATTTT.

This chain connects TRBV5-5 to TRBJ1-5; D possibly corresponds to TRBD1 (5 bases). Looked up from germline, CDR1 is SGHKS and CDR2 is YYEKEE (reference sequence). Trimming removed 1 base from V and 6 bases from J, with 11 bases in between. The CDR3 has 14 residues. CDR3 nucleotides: TGTGCCAGCAGCTTGTCCTCCCAGGGTCAGCCCCAGCATTTT. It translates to CASSLSSQGQPQHF.

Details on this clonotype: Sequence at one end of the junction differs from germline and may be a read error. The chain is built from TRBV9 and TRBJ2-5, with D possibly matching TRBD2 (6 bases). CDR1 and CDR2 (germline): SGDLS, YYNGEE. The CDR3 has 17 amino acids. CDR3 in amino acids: CASSPGDSLDYQKTQCF. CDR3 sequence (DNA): TGTGCCAGCAGCCCTGGGGACTCCCTGGACTATCAAAAGACCCAGTGCTTC.

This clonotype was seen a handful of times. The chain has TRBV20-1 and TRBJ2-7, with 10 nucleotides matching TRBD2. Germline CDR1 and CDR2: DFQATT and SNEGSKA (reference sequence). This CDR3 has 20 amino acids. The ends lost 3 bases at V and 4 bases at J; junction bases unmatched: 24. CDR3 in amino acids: CSARRLMAQDASGRWYEQYF. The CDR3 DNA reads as TGCAGTGCTAGGCGACTCATGGCCCAGGACGCTAGCGGGAGATGGTACGAGCAGTACTTC.

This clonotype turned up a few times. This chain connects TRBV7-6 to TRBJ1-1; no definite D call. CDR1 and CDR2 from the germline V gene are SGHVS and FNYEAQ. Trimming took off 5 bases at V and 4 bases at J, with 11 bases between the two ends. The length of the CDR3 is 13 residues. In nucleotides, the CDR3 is TGTGCCAGCAGCGCCATGTGGGGCACTGAAGCTTTCTTT. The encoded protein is CASSAMWGTEAFF.

The CDR3 sequence is CASPAPREGLEDEQYF. CDR3 nucleotide sequence: TGTGCCAGCCCCGCGCCCCGAGAGGGGCTTGAGGACGAGCAGTACTTC. The chain uses TRBV10-3 and TRBJ2-7; perhaps D is TRBD1 or TRBD2 (5 bases each). Trimming took 10 bases from V and 5 from J, leaving 27 bases between them. Germline V gene sequence: CDR1 ENHRY, CDR2 SYGVKD. The CDR3 has 16 residues.

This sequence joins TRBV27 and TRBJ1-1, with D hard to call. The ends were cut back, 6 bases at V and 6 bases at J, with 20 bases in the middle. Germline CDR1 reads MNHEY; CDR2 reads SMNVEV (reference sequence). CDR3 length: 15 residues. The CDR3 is CASSPLGSRRSEAFF. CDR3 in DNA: TGTGCCAGCAGCCCCCTAGGATCCCGGAGGTCTGAAGCTTTCTTT.

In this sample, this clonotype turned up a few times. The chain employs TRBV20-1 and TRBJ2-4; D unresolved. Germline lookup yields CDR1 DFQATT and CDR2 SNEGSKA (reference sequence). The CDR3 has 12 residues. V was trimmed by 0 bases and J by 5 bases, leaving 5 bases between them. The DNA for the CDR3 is TGCAGTGCTAGAGATCTTCAAAACATTCAGTACTTC. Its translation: CSARDLQNIQYF.

In nucleotides, the CDR3 is TGTGCCAGCACCAGACCATCAATGGGCGAGCAGTACTTC. Residues: CASTRPSMGEQYF. V is TRBV6-1 and J is TRBJ2-7; D unresolved. V was cut by 7 bases and J by 6 bases, with 16 bases left in between. The germline gives CDR1 MNHNS, CDR2 SASEGT. CDR3 size: 13 residues.

DNA for the CDR3: TGTGCCAGCAGCAGGGACAGCCGGCCTCCTCATTCACCCCTCCACTTT. Its protein is CASSRDSRPPHSPLHF. The genes are TRBV27 and TRBJ1-6; 7 bases match TRBD1. The V gene's germline CDR1 is MNHEY and CDR2 SMNVEV (reference sequence). The V gene end was trimmed by 6 bases and the J gene end by 8 bases; junction bases not matched to a gene: 13. This CDR3 comprises 16 residues.

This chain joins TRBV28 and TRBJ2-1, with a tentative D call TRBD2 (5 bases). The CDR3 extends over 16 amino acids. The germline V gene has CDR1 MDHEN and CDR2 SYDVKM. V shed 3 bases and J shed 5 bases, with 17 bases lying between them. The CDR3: CASSLLMGGLNNEQFF. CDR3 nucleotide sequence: TGTGCCAGCAGTTTGCTGATGGGCGGACTTAACAATGAGCAGTTCTTC.

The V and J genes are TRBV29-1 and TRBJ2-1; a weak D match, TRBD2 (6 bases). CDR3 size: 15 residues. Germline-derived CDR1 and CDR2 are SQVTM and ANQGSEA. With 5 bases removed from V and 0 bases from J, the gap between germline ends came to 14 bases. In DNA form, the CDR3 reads TGCAGCGTTTACGATGGCGGGAACTCCTACAATGAGCAGTTCTTC. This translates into CSVYDGGNSYNEQFF.

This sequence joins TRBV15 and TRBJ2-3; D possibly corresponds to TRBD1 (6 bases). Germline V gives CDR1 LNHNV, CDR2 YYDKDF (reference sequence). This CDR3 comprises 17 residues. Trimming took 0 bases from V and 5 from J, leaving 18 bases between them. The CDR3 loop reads CATSRDRMQGSGDTQYF. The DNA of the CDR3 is TGTGCCACCAGCAGAGATCGGATGCAGGGGAGTGGAGATACGCAGTATTTT.

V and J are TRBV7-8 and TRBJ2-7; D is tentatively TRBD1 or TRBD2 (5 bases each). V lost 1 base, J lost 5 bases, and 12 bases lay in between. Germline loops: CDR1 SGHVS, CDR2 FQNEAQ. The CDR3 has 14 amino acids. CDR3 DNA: TGTGCCAGCAGCTTAGTTCTAGGGACCAACGAGCAGTACTTC. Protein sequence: CASSLVLGTNEQYF. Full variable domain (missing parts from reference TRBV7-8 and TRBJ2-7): GAGVSQSPRYKVAKRGQDVALRCDPISGHVSLFWYQQALGQGPEFLTYFQNEAQLDKSGLPSDRFFAERPEGSVSTLKIQRTQQEDSAVYLCASSLVLGTNEQYFGPGTRLTVT.

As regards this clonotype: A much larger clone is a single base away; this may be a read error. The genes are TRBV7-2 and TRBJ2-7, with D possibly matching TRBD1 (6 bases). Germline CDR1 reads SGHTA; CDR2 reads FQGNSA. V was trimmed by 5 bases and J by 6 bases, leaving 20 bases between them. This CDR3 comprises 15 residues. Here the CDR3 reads CASSAYRDGRLEQYF. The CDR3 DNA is TGTGCCAGCAGCGCCTACAGGGACGGAAGACTCGAGCAGTACTTC.

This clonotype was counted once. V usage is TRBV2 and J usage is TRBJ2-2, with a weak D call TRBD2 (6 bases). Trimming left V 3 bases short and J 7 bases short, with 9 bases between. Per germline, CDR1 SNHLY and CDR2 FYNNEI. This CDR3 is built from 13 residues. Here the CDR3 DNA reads TGTGCCAGCAGTGAGGAGGGTAACGGGGAGCTGTTTTTT. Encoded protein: CASSEEGNGELFF. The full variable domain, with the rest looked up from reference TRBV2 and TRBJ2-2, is EPEVTQTPSHQVTQMGQEVILRCVPISNHLYFYWYRQILGQKVEFLVSFYNNEISEKSEIFDDQFSVERPDGSNFTLKIRSTKLEDSAMYFCASSEEGNGELFFGEGSRLTVL.

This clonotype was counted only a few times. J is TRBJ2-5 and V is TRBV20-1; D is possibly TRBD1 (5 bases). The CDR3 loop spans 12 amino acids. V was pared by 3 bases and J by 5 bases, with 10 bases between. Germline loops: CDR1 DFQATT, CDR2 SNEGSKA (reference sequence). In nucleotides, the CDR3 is TGCAGTGCTAGTTATCAGGGTGAGACCCAGTACTTC. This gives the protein CSASYQGETQYF.

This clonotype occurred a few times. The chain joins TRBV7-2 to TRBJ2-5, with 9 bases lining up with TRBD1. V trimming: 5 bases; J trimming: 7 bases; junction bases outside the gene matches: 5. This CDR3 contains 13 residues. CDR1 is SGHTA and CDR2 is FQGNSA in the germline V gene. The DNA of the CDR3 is TGTGCCAGCAGCATCGGGACAGGGAGGACCCAGTACTTC. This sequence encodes CASSIGTGRTQYF. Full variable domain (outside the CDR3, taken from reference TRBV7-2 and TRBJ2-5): GAGVSQSPSNKVTEKGKDVELRCDPISGHTALYWYRQSLGQGLEFLIYFQGNSAPDKSGLPSDRFSAERTGGSVSTLTIQRTQQEDSAVYLCASSIGTGRTQYFGPGTRLLVL.

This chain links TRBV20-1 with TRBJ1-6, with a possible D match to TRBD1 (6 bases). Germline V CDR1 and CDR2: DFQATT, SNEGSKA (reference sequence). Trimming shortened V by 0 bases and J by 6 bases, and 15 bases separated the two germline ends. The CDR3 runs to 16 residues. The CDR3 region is CSARERRDKFNSPLHF. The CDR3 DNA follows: TGCAGTGCTAGAGAGCGCCGGGACAAGTTTAATTCACCCCTCCACTTT.

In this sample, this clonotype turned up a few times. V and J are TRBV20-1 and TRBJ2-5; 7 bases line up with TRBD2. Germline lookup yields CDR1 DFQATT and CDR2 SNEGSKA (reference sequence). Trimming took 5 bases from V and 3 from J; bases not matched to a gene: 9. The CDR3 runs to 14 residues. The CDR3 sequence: CSADHLAEKETQYF. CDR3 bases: TGCAGTGCTGATCACCTAGCGGAGAAAGAGACCCAGTACTTC.